This TCR beta chain emerged from a study of blood T cell repertoires in COVID-19. Looking at the study overall: COVID-19 samples collected from the United States, Italy and Spain covered acute and convalescent phases. The analysed material was cDNA or gDNA that came from T cells, B-cell-depleted T cells, or PBMCs.

V was clipped by 2 bases and J by 3 bases, with 13 bases between them. The V gene's germline CDR1 is MNHEY and CDR2 SVGAGI. The CDR3 extends over 15 amino acids. Per the authors' pipeline: Reference gene primer amplification gave nucleated cell count estimates. TCRdb keeps only in-frame clones here, not all; method: immunoSEQ multiplex PCR. The V and J calls and clone size are taken from that table; D and trimming were inferred from the DNA. The sample holds 85,000 to 100,000 clones; 70% to 80% are singletons and the top ten take roughly 24%. Sequencing input: peripheral blood. The chain carries TRBV6-5 and TRBJ2-5; D ambiguous. The clonotype originates from a human donor in a cohort sampled during active COVID-19. The DNA of the CDR3 is TGTGCCAGCAGTTACGGTAGCAGAGTCGAAGAGACCCAGTACTTC. This codes for CASSYGSRVEETQYF.